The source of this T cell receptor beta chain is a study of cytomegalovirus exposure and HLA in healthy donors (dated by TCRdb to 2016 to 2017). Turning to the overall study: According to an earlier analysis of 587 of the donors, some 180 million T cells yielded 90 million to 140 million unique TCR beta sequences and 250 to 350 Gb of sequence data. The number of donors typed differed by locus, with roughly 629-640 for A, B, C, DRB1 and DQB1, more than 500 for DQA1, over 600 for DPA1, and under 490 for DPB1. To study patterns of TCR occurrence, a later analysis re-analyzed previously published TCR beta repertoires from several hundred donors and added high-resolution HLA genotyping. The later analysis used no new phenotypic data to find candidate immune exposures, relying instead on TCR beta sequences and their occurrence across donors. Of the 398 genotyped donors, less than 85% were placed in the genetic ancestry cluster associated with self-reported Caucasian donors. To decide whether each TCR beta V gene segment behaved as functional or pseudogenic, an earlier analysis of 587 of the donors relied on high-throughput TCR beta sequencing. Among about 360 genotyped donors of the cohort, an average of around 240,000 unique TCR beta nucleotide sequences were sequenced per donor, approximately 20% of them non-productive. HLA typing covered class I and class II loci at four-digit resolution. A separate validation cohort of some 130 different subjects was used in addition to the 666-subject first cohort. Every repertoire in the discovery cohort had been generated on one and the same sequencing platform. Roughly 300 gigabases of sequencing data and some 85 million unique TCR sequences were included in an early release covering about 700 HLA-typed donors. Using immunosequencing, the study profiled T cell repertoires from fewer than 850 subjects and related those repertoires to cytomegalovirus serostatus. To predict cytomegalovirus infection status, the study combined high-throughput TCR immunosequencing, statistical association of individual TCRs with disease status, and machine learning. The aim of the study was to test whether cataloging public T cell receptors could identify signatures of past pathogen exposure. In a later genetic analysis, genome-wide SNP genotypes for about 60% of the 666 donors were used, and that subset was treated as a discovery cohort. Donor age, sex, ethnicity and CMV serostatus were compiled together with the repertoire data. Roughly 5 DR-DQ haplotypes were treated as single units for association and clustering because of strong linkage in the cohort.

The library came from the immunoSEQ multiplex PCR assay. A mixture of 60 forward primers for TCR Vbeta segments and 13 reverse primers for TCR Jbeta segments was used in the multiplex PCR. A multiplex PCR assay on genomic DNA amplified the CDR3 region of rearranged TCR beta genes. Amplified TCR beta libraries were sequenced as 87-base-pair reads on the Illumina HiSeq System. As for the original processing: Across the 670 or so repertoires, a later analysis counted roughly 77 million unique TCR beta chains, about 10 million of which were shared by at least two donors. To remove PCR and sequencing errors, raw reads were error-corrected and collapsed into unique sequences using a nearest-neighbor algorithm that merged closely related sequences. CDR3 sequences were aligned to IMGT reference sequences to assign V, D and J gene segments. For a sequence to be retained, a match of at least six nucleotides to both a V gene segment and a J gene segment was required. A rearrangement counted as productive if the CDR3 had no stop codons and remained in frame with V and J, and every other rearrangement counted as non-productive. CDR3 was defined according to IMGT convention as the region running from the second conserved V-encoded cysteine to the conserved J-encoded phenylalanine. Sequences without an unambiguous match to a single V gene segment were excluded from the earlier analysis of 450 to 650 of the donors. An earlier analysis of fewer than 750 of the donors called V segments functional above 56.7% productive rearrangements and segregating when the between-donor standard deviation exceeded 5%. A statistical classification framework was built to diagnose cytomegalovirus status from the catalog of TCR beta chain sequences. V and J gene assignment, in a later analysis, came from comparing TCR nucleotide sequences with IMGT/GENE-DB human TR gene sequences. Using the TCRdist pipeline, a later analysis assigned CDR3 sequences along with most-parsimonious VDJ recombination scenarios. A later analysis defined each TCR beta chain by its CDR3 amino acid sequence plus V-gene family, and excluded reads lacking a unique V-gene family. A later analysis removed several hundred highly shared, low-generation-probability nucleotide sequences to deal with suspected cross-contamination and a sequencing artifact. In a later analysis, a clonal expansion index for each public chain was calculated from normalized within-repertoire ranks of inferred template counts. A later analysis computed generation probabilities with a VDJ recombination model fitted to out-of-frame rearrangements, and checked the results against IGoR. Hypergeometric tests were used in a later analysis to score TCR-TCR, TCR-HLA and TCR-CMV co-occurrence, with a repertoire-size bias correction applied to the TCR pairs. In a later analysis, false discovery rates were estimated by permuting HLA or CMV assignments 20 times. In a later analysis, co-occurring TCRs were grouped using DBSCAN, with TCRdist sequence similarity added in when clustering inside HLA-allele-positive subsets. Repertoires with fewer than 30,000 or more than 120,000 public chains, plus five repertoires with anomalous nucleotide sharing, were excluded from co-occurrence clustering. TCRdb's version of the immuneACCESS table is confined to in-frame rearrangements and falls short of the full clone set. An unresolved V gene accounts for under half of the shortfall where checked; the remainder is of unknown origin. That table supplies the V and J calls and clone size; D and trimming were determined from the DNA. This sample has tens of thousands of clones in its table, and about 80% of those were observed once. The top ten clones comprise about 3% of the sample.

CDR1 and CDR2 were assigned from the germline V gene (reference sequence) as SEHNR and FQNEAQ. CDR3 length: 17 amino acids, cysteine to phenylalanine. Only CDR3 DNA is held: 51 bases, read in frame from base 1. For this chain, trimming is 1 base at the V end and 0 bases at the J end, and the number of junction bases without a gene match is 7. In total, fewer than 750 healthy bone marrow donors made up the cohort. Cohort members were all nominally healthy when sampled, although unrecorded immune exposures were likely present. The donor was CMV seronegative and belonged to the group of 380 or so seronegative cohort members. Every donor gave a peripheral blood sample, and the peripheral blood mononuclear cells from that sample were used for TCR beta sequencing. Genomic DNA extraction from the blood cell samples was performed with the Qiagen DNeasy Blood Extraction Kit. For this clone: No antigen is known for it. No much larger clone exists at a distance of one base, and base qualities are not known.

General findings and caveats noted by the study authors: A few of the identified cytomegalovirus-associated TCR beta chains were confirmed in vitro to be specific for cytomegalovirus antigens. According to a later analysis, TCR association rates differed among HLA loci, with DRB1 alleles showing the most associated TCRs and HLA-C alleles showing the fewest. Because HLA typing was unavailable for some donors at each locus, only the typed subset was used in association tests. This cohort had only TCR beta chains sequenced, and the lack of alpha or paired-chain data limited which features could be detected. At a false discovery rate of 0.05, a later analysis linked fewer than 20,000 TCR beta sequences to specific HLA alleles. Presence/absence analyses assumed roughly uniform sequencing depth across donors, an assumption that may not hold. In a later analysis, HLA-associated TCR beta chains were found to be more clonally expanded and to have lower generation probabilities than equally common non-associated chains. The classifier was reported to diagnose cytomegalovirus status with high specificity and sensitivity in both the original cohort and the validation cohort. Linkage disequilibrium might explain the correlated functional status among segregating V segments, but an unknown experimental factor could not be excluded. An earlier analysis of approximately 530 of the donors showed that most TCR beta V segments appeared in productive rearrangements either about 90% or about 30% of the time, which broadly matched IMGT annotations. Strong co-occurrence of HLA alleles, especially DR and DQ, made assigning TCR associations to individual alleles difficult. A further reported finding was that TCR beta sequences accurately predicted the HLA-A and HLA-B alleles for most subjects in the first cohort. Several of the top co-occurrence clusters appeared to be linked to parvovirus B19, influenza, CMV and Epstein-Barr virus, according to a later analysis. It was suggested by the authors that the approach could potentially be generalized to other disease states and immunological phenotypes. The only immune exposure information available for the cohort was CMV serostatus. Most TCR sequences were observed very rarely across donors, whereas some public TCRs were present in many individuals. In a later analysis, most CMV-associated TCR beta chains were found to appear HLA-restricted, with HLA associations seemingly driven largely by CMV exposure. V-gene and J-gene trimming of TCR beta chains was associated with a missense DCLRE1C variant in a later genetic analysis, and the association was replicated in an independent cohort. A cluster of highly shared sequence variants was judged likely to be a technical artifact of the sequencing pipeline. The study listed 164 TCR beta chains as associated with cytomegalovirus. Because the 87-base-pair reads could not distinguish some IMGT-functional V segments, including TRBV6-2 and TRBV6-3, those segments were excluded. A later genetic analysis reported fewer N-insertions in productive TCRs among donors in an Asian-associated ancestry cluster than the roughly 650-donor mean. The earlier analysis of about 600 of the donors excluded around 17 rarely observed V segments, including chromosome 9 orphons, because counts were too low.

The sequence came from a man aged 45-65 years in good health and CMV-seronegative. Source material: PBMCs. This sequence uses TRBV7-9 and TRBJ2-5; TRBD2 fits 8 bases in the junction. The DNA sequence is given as TGTGCCAGCAGCTTAGAGGGACTAGAGACGTACCAAGAGACCCAGTACTTC. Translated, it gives CASSLEGLETYQETQYF.